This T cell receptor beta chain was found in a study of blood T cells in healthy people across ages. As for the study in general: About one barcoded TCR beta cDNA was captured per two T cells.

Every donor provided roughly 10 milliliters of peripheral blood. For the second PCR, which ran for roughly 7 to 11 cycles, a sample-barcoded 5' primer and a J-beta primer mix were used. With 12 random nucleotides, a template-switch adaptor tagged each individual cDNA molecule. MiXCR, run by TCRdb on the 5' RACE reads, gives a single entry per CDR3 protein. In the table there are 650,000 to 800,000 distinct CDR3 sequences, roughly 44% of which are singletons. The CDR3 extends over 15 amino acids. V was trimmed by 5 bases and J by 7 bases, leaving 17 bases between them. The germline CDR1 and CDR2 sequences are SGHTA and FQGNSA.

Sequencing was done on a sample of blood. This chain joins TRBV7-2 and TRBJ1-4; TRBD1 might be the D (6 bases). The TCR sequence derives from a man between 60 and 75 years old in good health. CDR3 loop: CASSPYGTGREKLFF. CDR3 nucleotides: TGTGCCAGCAGCCCCTACGGAACAGGGCGTGAAAAACTGTTTTTT.